The text below deals with one TCR beta chain. This sample was included in a study of blood T cell repertoires in COVID-19. The CDR3 runs 15 residues. The V gene's germline CDR1 is KGHSH and CDR2 LQKENI. Trimming took 5 bases from V and 8 from J, leaving 16 bases between them. Profiling relied on immunoSEQ multiplex PCR, and the TCRdb table lists in-frame clones only, not all of them. The sample has some 190,000 clones, around 84% seen once. This clonotype was obtained from a man under 40 with acute COVID-19. J is TRBJ1-6 and V is TRBV18, with TRBD1 as a possible D gene (5 bases). Material: PBMCs or T cells enriched from blood (not recorded which). DNA for the CDR3: TGTGCCAGCTCAGGGGCAGCTAGAGGTGATTCACCCCTCCACTTT. Its protein is CASSGAARGDSPLHF.